This is a list of T cell receptor beta chains from one sample in a study of T cells after yellow fever vaccination. Each CDR3 protein is one row after TCRdb ran MiXCR on the 5' RACE reads. The sample holds approximately 300,000 distinct CDR3 sequences, 9.5% to 12% seen once. Sequencing used CD4+ T cells sorted from PBMCs, obtained 45 days after the yellow fever booster vaccination. The receptors here all came from a man between 18 and 29 years old who received the YFV17D yellow fever vaccine. Both conserved end residues are part of each CDR3. Fields, in order: CDR3 protein, J gene, CDR3 length, V gene, clone size. The size entry is marked missing in some rows and otherwise reads once, few, many or a size class.

CDR3 protein: CASSSFLAVGDEQFF
J gene: TRBJ2-1
CDR3 length: 15
V gene: TRBV6-2/TRBV6-3
clone size: -

CDR3 protein: CASSIDSQGYTF
J gene: TRBJ1-2
CDR3 length: 12
V gene: TRBV19
clone size: few

CDR3 protein: CASSLVGGLNTEAFF
J gene: TRBJ1-1
CDR3 length: 15
V gene: TRBV5-1
clone size: few

CDR3 protein: CASTLRPSTDTQYF
J gene: TRBJ2-3
CDR3 length: 14
V gene: TRBV5-6
clone size: few

CDR3 protein: CASTLDTSYNEQFF
J gene: TRBJ2-1
CDR3 length: 14
V gene: TRBV5-1
clone size: many

CDR3 protein: CASSQVSSSYNEQFF
J gene: TRBJ2-1
CDR3 length: 15
V gene: TRBV4-3
clone size: -

CDR3 protein: CASSLGGGERLNGYTF
J gene: TRBJ1-2
CDR3 length: 16
V gene: TRBV7-2
clone size: few

CDR3 protein: CASSQEGRDNEKLFF
J gene: TRBJ1-4
CDR3 length: 15
V gene: TRBV4-3
clone size: few

CDR3 protein: CASSLGVGGRDNGYTF
J gene: TRBJ1-2
CDR3 length: 16
V gene: TRBV5-1
clone size: -

CDR3 protein: CASSRPRDRGKYSNQPQHF
J gene: TRBJ1-5
CDR3 length: 19
V gene: TRBV6-2/TRBV6-3
clone size: -

CDR3 protein: CASSQDPTNRRGVSTDTQYF
J gene: TRBJ2-3
CDR3 length: 20
V gene: TRBV4-3
clone size: many

CDR3 protein: CASKLRGADTQYF
J gene: TRBJ2-3
CDR3 length: 13
V gene: TRBV19
clone size: few

CDR3 protein: CSARGDLAGGLPDTQYF
J gene: TRBJ2-3
CDR3 length: 17
V gene: TRBV20-1
clone size: many

CDR3 protein: CASSPPPYNEQFF
J gene: TRBJ2-1
CDR3 length: 13
V gene: TRBV7-3
clone size: many

CDR3 protein: CAWSVPGQGAIGYTF
J gene: TRBJ1-2
CDR3 length: 15
V gene: TRBV30
clone size: -

CDR3 protein: CASSVGGTGANVLTF
J gene: TRBJ2-6
CDR3 length: 15
V gene: TRBV9
clone size: many

CDR3 protein: CSAISPVYGYTF
J gene: TRBJ1-2
CDR3 length: 12
V gene: TRBV20-1
clone size: -

CDR3 protein: CASSGSQTGELFF
J gene: TRBJ2-2
CDR3 length: 13
V gene: TRBV2
clone size: many

CDR3 protein: CASSQAGLAGGVSDTQYF
J gene: TRBJ2-3
CDR3 length: 18
V gene: TRBV4-2
clone size: -

CDR3 protein: CSVGPLGQETQYF
J gene: TRBJ2-5
CDR3 length: 13
V gene: TRBV29-1
clone size: many

CDR3 protein: CASRRSGSPTDTQYF
J gene: TRBJ2-3
CDR3 length: 15
V gene: TRBV7-9
clone size: -

CDR3 protein: CASSPPSGFNYGYTF
J gene: TRBJ1-2
CDR3 length: 15
V gene: TRBV12-3/TRBV12-4
clone size: few

CDR3 protein: CASSATDSKAFF
J gene: TRBJ1-1
CDR3 length: 12
V gene: TRBV28
clone size: -

CDR3 protein: CASSPGTGIVRTDTQYF
J gene: TRBJ2-3
CDR3 length: 17
V gene: TRBV6-5
clone size: -

CDR3 protein: CASREYNNYGYTF
J gene: TRBJ1-2
CDR3 length: 13
V gene: TRBV12-3/TRBV12-4
clone size: few

CDR3 protein: CASSYGADTGELFF
J gene: TRBJ2-2
CDR3 length: 14
V gene: TRBV6-5
clone size: -

CDR3 protein: CASSLARGDIQYF
J gene: TRBJ2-4
CDR3 length: 13
V gene: TRBV27
clone size: -

CDR3 protein: CASTPSGGQYNEQFF
J gene: TRBJ2-1
CDR3 length: 15
V gene: TRBV4-2
clone size: few

CDR3 protein: CASSFPGGTETQYF
J gene: TRBJ2-5
CDR3 length: 14
V gene: TRBV12-3/TRBV12-4
clone size: few

CDR3 protein: CASSQGIWPQHF
J gene: TRBJ1-5
CDR3 length: 12
V gene: TRBV4-1
clone size: -

CDR3 protein: CATGRGEAFF
J gene: TRBJ1-1
CDR3 length: 10
V gene: TRBV19
clone size: few